Listed here are 17 T cell receptor beta chains from one sample, sequenced in a study of blood T cell repertoires in COVID-19. Sequenced by immunoSEQ multiplex PCR; TCRdb stores in-frame clones only, minus some. The sample carries about 230,000 clones, roughly 90% recorded once. The sample was PBMCs or T cells enriched from blood (not recorded which). Receptors were obtained from a woman aged 25 to 39 with acute COVID-19.

The genes are TRBV11-2 and TRBJ2-5; D is uncertain. Germline values: CDR1 SGHAT, CDR2 FQNNGV. The CDR3 runs to 12 residues. The V end lost 6 bases, the J end lost 0 bases, and 5 bases lay between the germline ends. The CDR3 bases are TGTGCCAGCAGACTATACCAAGAGACCCAGTACTTC. The encoded protein is CASRLYQETQYF.

V and J are TRBV7-2 and TRBJ2-5, with D hard to call. With 0 bases removed from V and 7 bases from J, the gap between germline ends came to 9 bases. Germline lookup yields CDR1 SGHTA and CDR2 FQGNSA. The CDR3 length is 13 residues. The CDR3, as DNA: TGTGCCAGCAGCTTAGCACACGAATGGACCCAGTACTTC. Translated, it gives CASSLAHEWTQYF.

The rearrangement uses TRBV7-9 and TRBJ2-3; 7 bases fit TRBD2. This CDR3 is built from 18 residues. V gave up 1 base and J gave up 2 bases; unmatched junction bases: 12. Germline CDR1 reads SEHNR; CDR2 reads FQNEAQ (reference sequence). The CDR3 sequence is CASSLGWGGGVDTDTQYF. CDR3 bases: TGTGCCAGCAGCTTAGGTTGGGGCGGGGGAGTGGACACAGATACGCAGTATTTT.

V and J are TRBV7-9 and TRBJ2-2; TRBD2 matches at 10 bases. Germline V lookup: CDR1 SEHNR, CDR2 FQNEAQ (reference sequence). This CDR3 has 18 residues. With V trimmed by 5 bases and J by 6 bases, 15 bases remained unmatched. CDR3 coding DNA: TGTGCCAGCAGCCCGCGCACTAGCGGGGCCATTAGCGCCGGGGAGCTGTTTTTT. This codes for CASSPRTSGAISAGELFF.

Written as DNA, the CDR3 is TGTGCCAGCAGCCAAAGGGGCGGGGGGTTGAGCGATACGCAGTATTTT. Its protein is CASSQRGGGLSDTQYF. V gene TRBV3-1 (or the pseudogene TRBV3-2) combines with J gene TRBJ2-3; 8 nucleotides line up with TRBD2. The germline V gene encodes CDR1 LGHDT and CDR2 YNNKEL (reference sequence). There are 16 residues in the CDR3. J was trimmed by 6 bases and V by 2 bases; bases with no gene match: 10.

The chain joins TRBV2 to TRBJ2-1, with TRBD2 matching 7 bases. There are 14 residues in the CDR3. J lost 4 bases, V lost 7 bases, and 7 bases had no gene match. Germline V gene data show CDR1 as SNHLY and CDR2 as FYNNEI. CDR3 amino acids: CASIPSGAYNEQFF. The CDR3 DNA sequence: TGTGCCAGCATCCCCAGCGGGGCTTACAATGAGCAGTTCTTC.

This clone was seen a few times. The chain links TRBV2 to TRBJ1-2; 8 nucleotides line up with TRBD1. V gave up 4 bases and J gave up 1 base; unmatched junction bases: 17. The CDR3 covers 19 residues. Germline V gene data show CDR1 as SNHLY and CDR2 as FYNNEI. The CDR3 DNA reads as TGTGCCAGCAGTGCCCCGTCCGGACAGGGCGTGAGAATTAACTATGGCTACACCTTC. It is translated as CASSAPSGQGVRINYGYTF.

DNA of the CDR3: TGTGCCAGCAGTAGACTTGAAAAACTGTTTTTT. Translating it yields CASSRLEKLFF. The rearrangement joins TRBV6-5 to TRBJ1-4; D remains unclear. This CDR3 comprises 11 residues. V was shortened by 5 bases and J by 7 bases, with 5 bases between the two germline ends. Germline V gene lookup returns CDR1 MNHEY and CDR2 SVGAGI.

This rearrangement joins TRBV5-6 to TRBJ2-2; D unresolved. CDR3 length equals 14 residues. Trimming removed 1 base from V and 1 base from J, with 5 bases in between. CDR1 and CDR2 (germline): SGHDT, YYEEEE. The chain's CDR3 is CASSLWLNTGELFF. DNA for the CDR3: TGTGCCAGCAGCTTGTGGCTGAACACCGGGGAGCTGTTTTTT.

The chain links TRBV15 to TRBJ1-5, with D tentatively TRBD1 (5 bases). Per germline, CDR1 LNHNV and CDR2 YYDKDF (reference sequence). V lost 1 base and J lost 0, with 10 bases in between. The CDR3 has 16 amino acids. The CDR3 loop reads CATSRVGDYSNQPQHF. CDR3 nucleotide sequence: TGTGCCACCAGCAGAGTCGGGGACTATAGCAATCAGCCCCAGCATTTT. Filled out from reference TRBV15 and TRBJ1-5, the complete variable domain reads DAMVIQNPRYQVTQFGKPVTLSCSQTLNHNVMYWYQQKSSQAPKLLFHYYDKDFNNEADTPDNFQSRRPNTSFCFLDIRSPGLGDTAMYLCATSRVGDYSNQPQHFGDGTRLSIL.

The V call is TRBV19, the J call TRBJ2-1, with D tentatively TRBD1 (5 bases). The CDR3 consists of 14 residues. Germline-derived CDR1 and CDR2 are LNHDA and SQIVND (reference sequence). V shed 5 bases and J shed 7 bases, with 15 bases lying between them. In DNA form, the CDR3 reads TGTGCCAGTAGTCCCTCCAGGACACAGAATGAGCAGTTCTTC. This sequence encodes CASSPSRTQNEQFF.

The rearrangement joins TRBV4-1 to TRBJ1-4, with TRBD1 identical over 11 bases. There are 17 residues in the CDR3. After removal of 6 bases from V and 0 bases from J, the junction contained 6 bases not matched to a gene. Germline V gene sequence: CDR1 MGHRA, CDR2 YSYEKL. The CDR3 DNA follows: TGCGCCAGCAGATCCCCGGGACAGGGGGCAACTAATGAAAAACTGTTTTTT. Protein sequence: CASRSPGQGATNEKLFF.

The chain is built from TRBV18 and TRBJ1-6, with D possibly TRBD1 on 5 matching bases. Trimming took off 2 bases at V and 9 bases at J, with 17 bases between the two ends. This CDR3 has 16 residues. Germline values: CDR1 KGHSH, CDR2 LQKENI. The CDR3 is CASSPELSGIGSPLHF. The CDR3 DNA reads as TGTGCCAGCTCACCAGAACTTTCAGGGATCGGTTCACCCCTCCACTTT. The full variable domain, in which reference TRBV18 and TRBJ1-6 provide the parts outside the CDR3, is NAGVMQNPRHLVRRRGQEARLRCSPMKGHSHVYWYRQLPEEGLKFMVYLQKENIIDESGMPKERFSAEFPKEGPSILRIQQVVRGDSAAYFCASSPELSGIGSPLHFGNGTRLTVT.

The chain joins TRBV20-1 to TRBJ1-6; 8 nucleotides align to TRBD1. CDR1 DFQATT and CDR2 SNEGSKA come from the germline V gene (reference sequence). The V and J ends lost 3 bases and 6 bases, in that order; junction bases with no gene match: 7. CDR3 length: 15 residues. CDR3 in amino acids: CSASEDRATNSPLHF. The CDR3 region has the DNA TGCAGTGCTAGTGAGGACAGGGCTACTAATTCACCCCTCCACTTT.

The rearrangement uses TRBV2 and TRBJ1-2; TRBD1 is a possible D gene (6 bases). The CDR3 covers 14 residues. The V and J ends lost 6 bases and 5 bases respectively, with 16 bases between them. In germline, CDR1 is SNHLY, CDR2 FYNNEI. The CDR3 bases are TGTGCCAGCAGACCCATTGACAGGCGGTATGGCTACACCTTC. It specifies CASRPIDRRYGYTF.

V gene TRBV19 combines with J gene TRBJ1-5; no reliable D call. Trimming removed 1 base at V and 0 bases at J, with 10 bases between. The CDR3 sequence is 16 residues long. Germline lookup yields CDR1 LNHDA and CDR2 SQIVND (reference sequence). DNA of the CDR3: TGTGCCAGTAGTATAGTAGGAGGTTATAGCAATCAGCCCCAGCATTTT. This encodes CASSIVGGYSNQPQHF.

This clone came up once. This chain uses TRBV6-5 with TRBJ2-3; 8 nucleotides line up with TRBD2. The CDR3 totals 15 residues. The germline V gene has CDR1 MNHEY and CDR2 SVGAGI. J was trimmed by 1 base and V by 7 bases; bases with no gene match: 7. CDR3 nucleotides: TGTGCCAGCAAACGCGGGGGGCAAGGCACAGATACGCAGTATTTT. Its protein product is CASKRGGQGTDTQYF.